Reported below is one T cell receptor beta chain. Original methodology: Amplifying reference gene primers gave estimates of nucleated cell counts. Profiling relied on immunoSEQ multiplex PCR, and the TCRdb table lists in-frame clones only, not all of them. The V and J calls and clone size are taken from that table; D and trimming were inferred from the DNA. The table includes 140,000 to 150,000 clones, 84% detected once. This sample is part of a study of blood T cell repertoires in COVID-19. Across the study: Acute-phase and convalescent COVID-19 samples originated in the United States, Italy and Spain. PBMCs, B-cell-depleted T cells, or T cells provided the cDNA or gDNA that made up the material.

The sequencing sample was made of peripheral blood. The TCR originated in a human donor in a cohort sampled during active COVID-19.

The CDR3 bases are TGTGCCAGCAGCTGGGACAGGGGAGGAGAGACCCAGTACTTC. Translated: CASSWDRGGETQYF. This sequence joins TRBV7-2 and TRBJ2-5, with TRBD1 matching over 10 bases. J lost 4 bases, V lost 4 bases, and 3 bases had no gene match. The CDR3 loop spans 14 amino acids. Per germline, CDR1 SGHTA and CDR2 FQGNSA.